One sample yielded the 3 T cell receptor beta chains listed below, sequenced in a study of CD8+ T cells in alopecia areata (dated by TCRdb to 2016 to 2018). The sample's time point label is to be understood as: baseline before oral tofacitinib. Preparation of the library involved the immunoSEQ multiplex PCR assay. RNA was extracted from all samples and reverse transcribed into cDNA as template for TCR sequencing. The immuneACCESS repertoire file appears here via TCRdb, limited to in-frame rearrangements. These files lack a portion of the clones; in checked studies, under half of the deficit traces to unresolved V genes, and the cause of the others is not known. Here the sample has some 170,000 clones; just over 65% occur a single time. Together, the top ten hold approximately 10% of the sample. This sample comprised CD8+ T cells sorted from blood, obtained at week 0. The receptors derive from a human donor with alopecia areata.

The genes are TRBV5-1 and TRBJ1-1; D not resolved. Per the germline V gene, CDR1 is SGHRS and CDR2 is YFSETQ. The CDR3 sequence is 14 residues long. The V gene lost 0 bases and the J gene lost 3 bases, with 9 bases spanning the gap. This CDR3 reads CASSLVGLYTEAFF. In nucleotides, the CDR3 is TGCGCCAGCAGCTTGGTTGGGTTATACACTGAAGCTTTCTTT.

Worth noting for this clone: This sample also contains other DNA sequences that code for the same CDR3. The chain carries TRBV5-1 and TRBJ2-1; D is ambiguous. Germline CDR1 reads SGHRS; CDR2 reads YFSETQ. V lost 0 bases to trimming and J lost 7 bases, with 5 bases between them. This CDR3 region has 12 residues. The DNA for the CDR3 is TGCGCCAGCAGCTTGGCTGGGAATGAGCAGTTCTTC. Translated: CASSLAGNEQFF.

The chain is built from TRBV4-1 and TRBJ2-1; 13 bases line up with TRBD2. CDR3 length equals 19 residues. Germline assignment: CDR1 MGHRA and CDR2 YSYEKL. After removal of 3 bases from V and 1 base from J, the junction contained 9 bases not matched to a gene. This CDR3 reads CASSQFQLAGGQSYNEQFF. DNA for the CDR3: TGCGCCAGCAGCCAGTTCCAACTAGCGGGGGGGCAGTCCTACAATGAGCAGTTCTTC.